These 32 T cell receptor beta chains originate from one sample sequenced in a study of blood T cell repertoires in COVID-19. Clones were read by immunoSEQ multiplex PCR, and TCRdb kept only the in-frame ones, dropping some. The table lists around 50,000 clones, around 89% of them singletons. The sequencing input was peripheral blood. All receptors derive from a man aged 50-60 years with active COVID-19.

J is TRBJ2-1 and V is TRBV28; D perhaps matches TRBD2 (6 bases). Trimming shortened V by 5 bases and J by 1 base, and 6 bases separated the two germline ends. The length of the CDR3 is 13 residues. Germline-derived CDR1 and CDR2 are MDHEN and SYDVKM. The CDR3 DNA follows: TGTGCCAGCAGTGGGGGGTCCTACAATGAGCAGTTCTTC. It translates to CASSGGSYNEQFF.

The genes are TRBV18 and TRBJ1-1; D is possibly TRBD1 (6 bases). Trimming took 6 bases from V and 5 from J, leaving 13 bases between them. Germline V lookup: CDR1 KGHSH, CDR2 LQKENI. The CDR3 spans 13 residues. CDR3 region: CASSGNRETEAFF. In DNA form, the CDR3 reads TGTGCCAGCTCCGGGAACAGGGAAACTGAAGCTTTCTTT.

The V and J genes are TRBV4-1 and TRBJ2-3, with 7 bases lining up with TRBD1. The germline CDR1 and CDR2 sequences are MGHRA and YSYEKL. This CDR3 comprises 20 residues. The ends lost 1 base at V and 8 bases at J; junction bases unmatched: 24. The CDR3 sequence: CASSQGPFARLWENRGTQYF. In DNA, the CDR3 is TGCGCCAGCAGCCAAGGTCCATTTGCTAGACTCTGGGAAAACAGGGGTACGCAGTATTTT.

This sequence joins TRBV7-9 and TRBJ2-1; a weak D match, TRBD2 (5 bases). Germline-derived CDR1 and CDR2 are SEHNR and FQNEAQ (reference sequence). Trimming left V 4 bases short and J 8 bases short, with 12 bases between. The CDR3 spans 13 residues. CDR3: CASSSLAGHEQFF. The CDR3 DNA reads as TGTGCCAGCAGCTCCCTAGCTGGGCATGAGCAGTTCTTC.

The chain is built from TRBV5-8 and TRBJ2-1; 7 bases are shared with TRBD2. This CDR3 has 16 residues. The V gene's germline CDR1 is SGHTS and CDR2 YDEGEE. V lost 4 bases, J lost 1 base, and 8 bases stayed unmatched. CDR3 bases: TGTGCCAGCAGCCTGACGGGCGGGAGTTCCTACAATGAGCAGTTCTTC. Translated: CASSLTGGSSYNEQFF.

This sequence joins TRBV7-6 and TRBJ2-1; 9 bases are a match to TRBD2. V was clipped by 5 bases and J by 8 bases; unmatched bases: 10. The germline V gene encodes CDR1 SGHVS and CDR2 FNYEAQ. This CDR3 region has 15 residues. The CDR3 here is CASSPLGAGGDEQFF. The CDR3 DNA is TGTGCCAGCAGCCCCCTAGGAGCGGGAGGCGATGAGCAGTTCTTC.

A single count supports this clone. V gene TRBV6-2 or TRBV6-3 combines with J gene TRBJ2-5; the D gene is possibly TRBD2 (5 bases). The length of the CDR3 is 16 residues. V was clipped by 3 bases and J by 0 bases, with 14 bases between them. The germline V gene encodes CDR1 MNHEY and CDR2 SVGEGT. In nucleotides, the CDR3 is TGTGCCAGCAGTTATGGTACTAGGCTATACCAAGAGACCCAGTACTTC. Protein: CASSYGTRLYQETQYF.

V gene TRBV10-3 combines with J gene TRBJ2-7; D might be TRBD2 (6 bases). The V gene's germline CDR1 is ENHRY and CDR2 SYGVKD. Trimming removed 3 bases from V and 1 base from J, with 16 bases in between. This CDR3 is built from 16 residues. The CDR3 nucleotides read TGTGCCATCAGTGATTCGACTAGGGAATATTCCTACGAGCAGTACTTC. Its translation is CAISDSTREYSYEQYF.

V is TRBV6-2 or TRBV6-3 and J is TRBJ1-4, with a weak D call TRBD1 (5 bases). The CDR3 runs 16 residues. Germline CDR1 and CDR2: MNHEY and SVGEGT. V shed 5 bases and J shed 7 bases, with 20 bases lying between them. CDR3 sequence: CASSPPQGAPPEKLFF. CDR3 in DNA: TGTGCCAGCAGTCCGCCCCAAGGGGCGCCGCCTGAAAAACTGTTTTTT.

The chain links TRBV5-1 to TRBJ1-2; 9 bases agree with TRBD1. The CDR3 runs to 14 residues. Trimming removed 2 bases from V and 7 bases from J; junction bases left unmatched: 6. Germline V gene lookup returns CDR1 SGHRS and CDR2 YFSETQ. CDR3 loop: CASSFEQGAFGYTF. The DNA of the CDR3 is TGCGCCAGCAGCTTTGAACAGGGGGCTTTTGGCTACACCTTC.

The chain employs TRBV5-4 and TRBJ2-3; D is ambiguous. CDR1 is SGHNT, CDR2 YYREEE, per germline (reference sequence). There are 12 residues in the CDR3. Trimming cost V 2 bases and J 3 bases, with 4 bases left between them. The CDR3: CASSFRTDTQYF. The CDR3 DNA reads TGTGCCAGCAGCTTCAGGACAGATACGCAGTATTTT.

This chain's CDR3 is CASRGLAEEQYF. The CDR3 DNA reads as TGTGCCAGTAGAGGACTAGCGGAAGAGCAGTACTTC. The genes are TRBV19 and TRBJ2-7, with 10 bases that match TRBD2. The V segment lost 6 bases and the J segment 7 bases; nucleotides outside the gene matches: 3. The germline V gene encodes CDR1 LNHDA and CDR2 SQIVND (reference sequence). CDR3 length: 12 amino acids.

The chain is built from TRBV27 and TRBJ1-2, with a tentative D call TRBD1 (5 bases). Between the trimmed V and J ends, which lost 4 bases and 4 bases, there was a span of 13 bases. There are 14 residues in the CDR3. Germline V gives CDR1 MNHEY, CDR2 SMNVEV (reference sequence). The CDR3 sequence is CASSSQGGSYGYTF. The CDR3 DNA is TGTGCCAGCAGTTCCCAGGGAGGGAGCTATGGCTACACCTTC.

The CDR3 is CASSPRGSGNTIYF. CDR3 DNA: TGTGCCAGCAGCCCCCGCGGCTCTGGAAACACCATATATTTT. The J gene is TRBJ1-3, the V gene TRBV7-8; no clear D gene. The CDR3 runs to 14 residues. Per germline, CDR1 SGHVS and CDR2 FQNEAQ. The V gene lost 5 bases and the J gene lost 0 bases, with 8 bases spanning the gap.

V and J are TRBV6-5 and TRBJ2-1, with 8 bases lining up with TRBD2. There are 15 residues in the CDR3. CDR1 and CDR2 (germline): MNHEY, SVGAGI. Trimming at V came to 6 bases and at J to 0 bases, leaving 4 bases not matched to a gene. The CDR3 sequence is CASRLAGNSYNEQFF. The CDR3 DNA sequence: TGTGCCAGCAGATTAGCGGGAAACTCCTACAATGAGCAGTTCTTC.

CDR3 loop: CASSLLSGGANEQFF. The CDR3 DNA follows: TGCGCCAGCAGCTTGCTCAGCGGGGGGGCCAATGAGCAGTTCTTC. J is TRBJ2-1 and V is TRBV5-1; the match to TRBD2 covers 10 bases. CDR3 length equals 15 residues. V lost 1 base and J lost 6; bases outside the gene matches: 4. CDR1 and CDR2 from the germline V gene are SGHRS and YFSETQ.

The chain joins TRBV5-1 to TRBJ2-7; the match to TRBD2 covers 10 bases. The CDR3 consists of 15 residues. V was pared by 0 bases and J by 3 bases, with 3 bases of the junction left unmatched. Germline V gene lookup returns CDR1 SGHRS and CDR2 YFSETQ. The CDR3 DNA reads as TGCGCCAGCAGCTTGGCCGGGACTAGCGTCTACGAGCAGTACTTC. This translates into CASSLAGTSVYEQYF.

The rearrangement links TRBV28 to TRBJ2-1, with D maybe TRBD1 (5 bases). Per the germline V gene, CDR1 is MDHEN and CDR2 is SYDVKM. The CDR3 length is 12 residues. The V end was cut by 4 bases, the J end by 12 bases, with 13 bases between. CDR3 DNA sequence: TGTGCCAGCAGTTCCCAGGGCGTAGTGCAGTTCTTC. This encodes CASSSQGVVQFF.

The chain employs TRBV6-6 and TRBJ2-2, with 12 bases identical to TRBD2. V was pared by 5 bases and J by 10 bases, with 23 bases of the junction left unmatched. CDR1 is MNHNY, CDR2 SVGAGI, per germline (reference sequence). The CDR3 is 20 residues long. CDR3 sequence: CASSLRDLLGLAGGSEELFF. CDR3 DNA sequence: TGTGCCAGCAGTCTGAGAGACCTTCTCGGGCTAGCGGGGGGGAGCGAGGAGCTGTTTTTT.

The V and J genes are TRBV19 and TRBJ2-4; possibly TRBD2 for D (6 bases). Trimming cost V 10 bases and J 7 bases, with 17 bases left between them. The CDR3 has 13 amino acids. CDR1 LNHDA and CDR2 SQIVND come from the germline V gene (reference sequence). CDR3 loop: CATSPGAGNIQYF. The CDR3 nucleotides read TGTGCCACTTCACCGGGAGCCGGGAACATTCAGTACTTC.

A word on this clone: At the DNA level, this CDR3 is encoded by other sequences in the same sample as well. This sequence joins TRBV19 and TRBJ1-5; D remains ambiguous. The CDR3 runs to 13 residues. Trimming pared 1 base from V and 5 bases from J, leaving 6 bases between. CDR1 is LNHDA, CDR2 SQIVND, per germline (reference sequence). Here the CDR3 reads CASSIGRDQPQHF. In DNA, the CDR3 is TGTGCCAGTAGTATAGGAAGAGATCAGCCCCAGCATTTT. The full variable domain, its missing parts supplied by reference TRBV19 and TRBJ1-5, is DGGITQSPKYLFRKEGQNVTLSCEQNLNHDAMYWYRQDPGQGLRLIYYSQIVNDFQKGDIAEGYSVSREKKESFPLTVTSAQKNPTAFYLCASSIGRDQPQHFGDGTRLSIL.

J is TRBJ2-7 and V is TRBV18; D possibly corresponds to TRBD1 (6 bases). Germline V lookup: CDR1 KGHSH, CDR2 LQKENI. Deletions cut 2 bases from V and 5 bases from J, with 13 bases between. This CDR3 is built from 14 residues. The CDR3 bases are TGTGCCAGCTCACCAGGGACACGGGCGGACGAGCAGTACTTC. Its protein product is CASSPGTRADEQYF.

The chain carries TRBV18 and TRBJ2-1; TRBD1 agrees at 10 bases. V was clipped by 5 bases and J by 7 bases; unmatched bases: 8. The CDR3 sequence is 15 residues long. Germline V gives CDR1 KGHSH, CDR2 LQKENI. The CDR3 DNA follows: TGTGCCAGCTCATCGGGACAGGGGACATGGAATGAGCAGTTCTTC. It yields the protein CASSSGQGTWNEQFF.

The sample holds one count of this clone. V usage is TRBV9 and J usage is TRBJ2-7; D possibly corresponds to TRBD2 (6 bases). Per the germline V gene, CDR1 is SGDLS and CDR2 is YYNGEE. The CDR3 has 14 residues. Trimming removed 4 bases at V and 1 base at J, with 12 bases between. CDR3 nucleotides: TGTGCCAGCAGCTCAGCGGGCGGATCCTACGAGCAGTACTTC. This codes for CASSSAGGSYEQYF.

CDR3 region: CASSAAGGGGAVSTQYF. CDR3 nucleotide sequence: TGTGCCAGCAGCGCCGCCGGGGGCGGGGGGGCTGTTTCGACGCAGTATTTT. V usage is TRBV9 and J usage is TRBJ2-3, with 9 bases fitting TRBD2. Germline V lookup: CDR1 SGDLS, CDR2 YYNGEE. This CDR3 is 17 amino acids long. The V gene end was trimmed by 3 bases and the J gene end by 9 bases; junction bases not matched to a gene: 17.

The genes are TRBV24-1 and TRBJ2-2; D possibly corresponds to TRBD2 (6 bases). V lost 5 bases, J lost 5 bases, and 11 bases lay in between. CDR1 and CDR2 from the germline V gene are KGHDR and SFDVKD. This CDR3 comprises 14 residues. This CDR3 reads CATSVGGETGELFF. CDR3 coding DNA: TGTGCCACCAGTGTAGGCGGGGAAACCGGGGAGCTGTTTTTT.

This chain uses TRBV19 with TRBJ1-1; no firm D call. V was trimmed by 5 bases and J by 0 bases, leaving 16 bases between them. Germline V gene lookup returns CDR1 LNHDA and CDR2 SQIVND (reference sequence). This CDR3 has 16 residues. For the CDR3, the DNA is TGTGCCAGTAGTCGGAGGAACGGGAGACTGAACACTGAAGCTTTCTTT. Translated, it gives CASSRRNGRLNTEAFF. The whole variable domain, filled in from reference TRBV19 and TRBJ1-1, reads DGGITQSPKYLFRKEGQNVTLSCEQNLNHDAMYWYRQDPGQGLRLIYYSQIVNDFQKGDIAEGYSVSREKKESFPLTVTSAQKNPTAFYLCASSRRNGRLNTEAFFGQGTRLTVV.

The chain combines TRBV6-1 with TRBJ2-7; 10 bases line up with TRBD1. Trimming removed 2 bases from V and 3 bases from J; junction bases left unmatched: 4. The germline V gene encodes CDR1 MNHNS and CDR2 SASEGT. CDR3 length equals 15 residues. In DNA form, the CDR3 reads TGTGCCAGCAGTGAACTGGGACAGGGGTACTACGAGCAGTACTTC. Translating it yields CASSELGQGYYEQYF.

The CDR3 here is CAISDSSGDQETQYF. DNA for the CDR3: TGTGCCATCAGTGATTCTAGCGGGGATCAAGAGACCCAGTACTTC. This sequence joins TRBV10-3 and TRBJ2-5; 9 bases map to TRBD2. Germline-derived CDR1 and CDR2 are ENHRY and SYGVKD. V gave up 3 bases and J gave up 2 bases; unmatched junction bases: 4. The CDR3 is 15 amino acids.

The chain combines TRBV28 with TRBJ1-1; a weak D match, TRBD1 (6 bases). The CDR3 loop spans 14 amino acids. Germline V CDR1 and CDR2: MDHEN, SYDVKM. The V gene lost 3 bases and the J gene lost 7 bases, with 15 bases spanning the gap. Here the CDR3 reads CASSLGGLVGEAFF. CDR3 sequence (DNA): TGTGCCAGCAGTTTGGGGGGGCTGGTGGGTGAAGCTTTCTTT.

The rearrangement links TRBV18 to TRBJ2-2; D is uncertain. Trimming removed 2 bases from V and 3 bases from J, with 7 bases in between. This CDR3 spans 14 amino acids. CDR1 KGHSH and CDR2 LQKENI come from the germline V gene. The CDR3 nucleotides are TGTGCCAGCTCACCAATACGGGACACCGGGGAGCTGTTTTTT. Translating it yields CASSPIRDTGELFF.

This chain links TRBV5-1 with TRBJ2-3; 12 bases align to TRBD2. Germline V gene data show CDR1 as SGHRS and CDR2 as YFSETQ. This CDR3 has 15 residues. V lost 3 bases and J lost 3; bases outside the gene matches: 2. CDR3 DNA: TGCGCCAGCAGCTCTGGACTAGCGGGGACAGATACGCAGTATTTT. Residues: CASSSGLAGTDTQYF.